This T cell receptor (beta chain) was sequenced in a study of identical twins. Findings of the study overall: Researchers reported weaker excess twin sharing in beta out-of-frame sequences. Twin-shared out-of-frame alpha sequences showed excess low generation probability. While abundant cord blood beta clonotypes carried fewer insertions, memory repertoires showed no such pattern.

With regard to this clonotype: Antigen unknown.

The trim removed 7 bases at V and 3 bases at J, leaving 6 bases unmatched. Germline V gene lookup returns CDR1 SGHRS and CDR2 YFSETQ. The CDR3 runs to 16 residues. TCRdb ran MiXCR on the 5' RACE reads and lists one entry per CDR3 protein. The top ten hold approximately 1% of the sample, which has 500,000 or so distinct CDR3 sequences, 13% to 15% seen once. These data were likewise used in another study, on yellow fever vaccine responses in identical twins. That study reports: Twin vaccine T cell responses reportedly seemed partly convergent, partly personalized.

This sequence joins TRBV5-1 and TRBJ2-1, with 14 bases fitting TRBD2. This TCR derives from a woman between 18 and 30 years old in good health. Material: CD4+ T cells sorted from blood. For the CDR3, the DNA is TGCGCCAGCTTAAAGACTAGCGGGGGGGGCTACAATGAGCAGTTCTTC. As protein: CASLKTSGGGYNEQFF.